Listed below are T cell receptor beta chains from one sample, sequenced in a study of technical replicates of blood from a handful of donors. Clones were read by immunoSEQ multiplex PCR, and TCRdb kept only the in-frame ones, dropping some. The sample consists of tens of thousands of clones, roughly 89% of them appearing once. Material: PBMCs. These receptors came from a human donor in good health. Some clones in this sample may be carry-over from other donors' samples. The CDR3 runs from the conserved cysteine through the conserved F or W. D genes are given only for firm matches. Clone sizes are given selectively: once, few, many, or a class where the clone is expanded.

j_gene: TRBJ2-3
d_gene: -
abundance: -
v_gene: TRBV5-1
CDR3aa: CASSLSQGRDTQYF
CDR3nt: TGCGCCAGCAGCTTGTCCCAGGGCAGGGATACGCAGTATTTT

j_gene: TRBJ2-5
d_gene: TRBD2
abundance: -
v_gene: TRBV14
CDR3aa: CASSPMGGETQYF
CDR3nt: TGTGCCAGCAGCCCTATGGGAGGGGAGACCCAGTACTTC

j_gene: TRBJ2-2
d_gene: TRBD2
abundance: -
v_gene: TRBV7-2
CDR3aa: CASSLGGGSRTGELFF
CDR3nt: TGTGCCAGCAGCTTAGGGGGAGGGAGCAGAACCGGGGAGCTGTTTTTT

j_gene: TRBJ2-7
d_gene: -
abundance: -
v_gene: TRBV6-1
CDR3aa: CASSEKARQGYYEQYF
CDR3nt: TGTGCCAGCAGTGAAAAGGCTCGGCAGGGTTATTACGAGCAGTACTTC

j_gene: TRBJ1-2
d_gene: -
abundance: -
v_gene: TRBV30
CDR3aa: CAWSVPGSTGYGYTF
CDR3nt: TGTGCCTGGAGTGTACCCGGGTCTACGGGCTATGGCTACACCTTC

j_gene: TRBJ1-2
d_gene: -
abundance: -
v_gene: TRBV4-3
CDR3aa: CASSQDRTSSGYGYTF
CDR3nt: TGCGCCAGCAGCCAAGATCGGACATCTTCTGGCTATGGCTACACCTTC

j_gene: TRBJ2-7
d_gene: -
abundance: few
v_gene: TRBV7-2
CDR3aa: CASSSATGVYEQYF
CDR3nt: TGTGCCAGCAGTTCAGCTACAGGAGTCTACGAGCAGTACTTC

j_gene: TRBJ2-2
d_gene: TRBD2
abundance: once
v_gene: TRBV10-3
CDR3aa: CAISELGTSANTGELFF
CDR3nt: TGTGCCATCAGTGAATTGGGGACTAGCGCGAACACCGGGGAGCTGTTTTTT

j_gene: TRBJ2-7
d_gene: TRBD2
abundance: -
v_gene: TRBV2
CDR3aa: CASTVGTSVYEQYF
CDR3nt: TGTGCCAGCACGGTGGGGACTAGCGTCTACGAGCAGTACTTC

j_gene: TRBJ2-3
d_gene: TRBD2
abundance: -
v_gene: TRBV7-2
CDR3aa: CASSARGHRLAATDTQYF
CDR3nt: TGTGCCAGCAGCGCGCGGGGACATCGACTAGCGGCCACAGATACGCAGTATTTT

j_gene: TRBJ1-2
d_gene: TRBD1
abundance: few
v_gene: TRBV7-6
CDR3aa: CASSLESGGLYGYTF
CDR3nt: TGTGCCAGCAGCTTAGAGTCAGGGGGCCTCTATGGCTACACCTTC

j_gene: TRBJ2-7
d_gene: TRBD2
abundance: -
v_gene: TRBV19
CDR3aa: CASSRGLAEGYEQYF
CDR3nt: TGTGCCAGTAGTAGAGGACTAGCGGAGGGCTACGAGCAGTACTTC

j_gene: TRBJ2-7
d_gene: TRBD2
abundance: -
v_gene: TRBV4-2
CDR3aa: CASSKGLGDSYEQYF
CDR3nt: TGTGCCAGCAGCAAAGGACTAGGGGATTCCTACGAGCAGTACTTC

j_gene: TRBJ1-6
d_gene: TRBD1
abundance: -
v_gene: TRBV18
CDR3aa: CASSRNHGTENSPLHF
CDR3nt: TGTGCCAGCTCCCGTAACCATGGGACAGAAAATTCACCCCTCCACTTT

j_gene: TRBJ1-4
d_gene: -
abundance: -
v_gene: TRBV7-9
CDR3aa: CASSTHAAGGGKLFF
CDR3nt: TGTGCCAGCAGCACCCACGCAGCGGGCGGCGGAAAACTGTTTTTT

j_gene: TRBJ1-2
d_gene: TRBD1
abundance: -
v_gene: TRBV25-1
CDR3aa: CASSALGQGDNYGYTF
CDR3nt: TGTGCCAGCAGTGCCTTAGGACAGGGAGACAACTATGGCTACACCTTC

j_gene: TRBJ2-5
d_gene: TRBD2
abundance: -
v_gene: TRBV6-6
CDR3aa: CASSPTSGRAQETQYF
CDR3nt: TGTGCCAGCAGCCCTACTAGCGGGAGGGCCCAAGAGACCCAGTACTTC

j_gene: TRBJ1-1
d_gene: -
abundance: -
v_gene: TRBV7-9
CDR3aa: CASSSRGGENTEAFF
CDR3nt: TGTGCCAGCAGCTCCCGGGGCGGGGAAAACACTGAAGCTTTCTTT

j_gene: TRBJ2-3
d_gene: TRBD2
abundance: -
v_gene: TRBV5-1
CDR3aa: CASSLVGGADTQYF
CDR3nt: TGCGCCAGCAGCTTGGTGGGGGGGGCAGATACGCAGTATTTT